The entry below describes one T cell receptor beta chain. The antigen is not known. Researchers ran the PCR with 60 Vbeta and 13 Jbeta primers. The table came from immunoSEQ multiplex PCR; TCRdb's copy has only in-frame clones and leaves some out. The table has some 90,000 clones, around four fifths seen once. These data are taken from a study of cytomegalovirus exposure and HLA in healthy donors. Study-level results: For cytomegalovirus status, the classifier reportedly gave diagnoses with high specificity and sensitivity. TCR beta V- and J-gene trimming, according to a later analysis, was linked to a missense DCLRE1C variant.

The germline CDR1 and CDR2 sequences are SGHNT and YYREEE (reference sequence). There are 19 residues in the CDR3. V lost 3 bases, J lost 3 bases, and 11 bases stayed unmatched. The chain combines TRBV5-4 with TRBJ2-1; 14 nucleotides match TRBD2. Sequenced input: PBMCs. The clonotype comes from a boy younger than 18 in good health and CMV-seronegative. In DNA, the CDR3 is TGTGCCAGCAGCTCGACCGGGACTAGCGGGGGTTTGAACTACAATGAGCAGTTCTTC. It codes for CASSSTGTSGGLNYNEQFF.